A selection of T cell receptor beta chains follows, all from one sample in a study of identical twins. TCRdb re-analysed the 5' RACE reads in MiXCR, keeping a single row per CDR3 protein. Among about 890,000 distinct CDR3 sequences listed, about 12% were seen once. The same sample was also used in a study of yellow fever vaccine responses in identical twins.

The sequencing input was PBMCs. The receptors stem from a woman between 18 and 30 years old in good health. CDR3s include the opening cysteine and the closing phenylalanine or tryptophan. The D gene is left open where the match is weak. The size of a clone is reported for some rows only, either as once, few or many, or as a class for expanded clones.

d_gene,v_gene,abundance,j_gene,CDR3aa,CDR3nt
.,TRBV5-1,.,TRBJ2-7,CASSLENWGEQYF,TGCGCCAGCAGCTTGGAGAATTGGGGCGAGCAGTACTTC
.,TRBV25-1,few,TRBJ2-3,CASSSVYEGSSDTQYF,TGTGCCAGCAGTTCGGTTTATGAAGGTAGCTCAGATACGCAGTATTTT
.,TRBV7-6,.,TRBJ2-1,CASSLTQSVERAYNEQFF,TGTGCCAGCAGCCTGACTCAAAGCGTAGAGCGGGCCTACAATGAGCAGTTCTTC
.,TRBV29-1,many,TRBJ2-1,CSVRLGGYNEQFF,TGCAGCGTTCGACTAGGGGGATACAATGAGCAGTTCTTC
.,TRBV6-1,.,TRBJ1-5,CASRETGTSYQPQHF,TGTGCCAGCAGAGAAACCGGGACATCCTATCAGCCCCAGCATTTT
TRBD1,TRBV11-2,.,TRBJ2-5,CASSPQQGAYEETQYF,TGTGCCAGCAGCCCGCAGCAGGGGGCTTACGAAGAGACCCAGTACTTC
.,TRBV12-3/TRBV12-4,few,TRBJ1-1,CASSFSAPRTAFF,TGTGCCAGCAGTTTTTCTGCCCCCCGTACAGCTTTCTTT
TRBD1,TRBV27,few,TRBJ2-1,CASSPPDRVYNEQFF,TGTGCCAGCAGTCCCCCGGACAGGGTTTACAATGAGCAGTTCTTC
.,TRBV6-5,many,TRBJ1-2,CASSQRGSYGYTF,TGTGCCAGCAGTCAAAGGGGTAGCTATGGCTACACCTTC
.,TRBV10-3,many,TRBJ2-1,CAISESGGSYNEQFF,TGTGCCATCAGTGAGTCAGGGGGCTCCTACAATGAGCAGTTCTTC
.,TRBV4-1,.,TRBJ1-2,CASSQVQGSAGGYTF,TGCGCCAGCAGCCAGGTACAGGGTTCTGCGGGAGGCTACACCTTC
.,TRBV28,few,TRBJ2-6,CASSWGVESGANVLTF,TGTGCCAGCAGTTGGGGGGTCGAGTCTGGGGCCAACGTCCTGACTTTC
.,TRBV5-1,.,TRBJ1-1,CASSLVGAGTNTEAFF,TGCGCCAGCAGCTTGGTCGGGGCCGGCACGAACACTGAAGCTTTCTTT
TRBD2,TRBV6-1,few,TRBJ2-1,CASRTSGPQRYNEQFF,TGTGCCAGCAGGACTAGCGGGCCCCAGCGATACAATGAGCAGTTCTTC